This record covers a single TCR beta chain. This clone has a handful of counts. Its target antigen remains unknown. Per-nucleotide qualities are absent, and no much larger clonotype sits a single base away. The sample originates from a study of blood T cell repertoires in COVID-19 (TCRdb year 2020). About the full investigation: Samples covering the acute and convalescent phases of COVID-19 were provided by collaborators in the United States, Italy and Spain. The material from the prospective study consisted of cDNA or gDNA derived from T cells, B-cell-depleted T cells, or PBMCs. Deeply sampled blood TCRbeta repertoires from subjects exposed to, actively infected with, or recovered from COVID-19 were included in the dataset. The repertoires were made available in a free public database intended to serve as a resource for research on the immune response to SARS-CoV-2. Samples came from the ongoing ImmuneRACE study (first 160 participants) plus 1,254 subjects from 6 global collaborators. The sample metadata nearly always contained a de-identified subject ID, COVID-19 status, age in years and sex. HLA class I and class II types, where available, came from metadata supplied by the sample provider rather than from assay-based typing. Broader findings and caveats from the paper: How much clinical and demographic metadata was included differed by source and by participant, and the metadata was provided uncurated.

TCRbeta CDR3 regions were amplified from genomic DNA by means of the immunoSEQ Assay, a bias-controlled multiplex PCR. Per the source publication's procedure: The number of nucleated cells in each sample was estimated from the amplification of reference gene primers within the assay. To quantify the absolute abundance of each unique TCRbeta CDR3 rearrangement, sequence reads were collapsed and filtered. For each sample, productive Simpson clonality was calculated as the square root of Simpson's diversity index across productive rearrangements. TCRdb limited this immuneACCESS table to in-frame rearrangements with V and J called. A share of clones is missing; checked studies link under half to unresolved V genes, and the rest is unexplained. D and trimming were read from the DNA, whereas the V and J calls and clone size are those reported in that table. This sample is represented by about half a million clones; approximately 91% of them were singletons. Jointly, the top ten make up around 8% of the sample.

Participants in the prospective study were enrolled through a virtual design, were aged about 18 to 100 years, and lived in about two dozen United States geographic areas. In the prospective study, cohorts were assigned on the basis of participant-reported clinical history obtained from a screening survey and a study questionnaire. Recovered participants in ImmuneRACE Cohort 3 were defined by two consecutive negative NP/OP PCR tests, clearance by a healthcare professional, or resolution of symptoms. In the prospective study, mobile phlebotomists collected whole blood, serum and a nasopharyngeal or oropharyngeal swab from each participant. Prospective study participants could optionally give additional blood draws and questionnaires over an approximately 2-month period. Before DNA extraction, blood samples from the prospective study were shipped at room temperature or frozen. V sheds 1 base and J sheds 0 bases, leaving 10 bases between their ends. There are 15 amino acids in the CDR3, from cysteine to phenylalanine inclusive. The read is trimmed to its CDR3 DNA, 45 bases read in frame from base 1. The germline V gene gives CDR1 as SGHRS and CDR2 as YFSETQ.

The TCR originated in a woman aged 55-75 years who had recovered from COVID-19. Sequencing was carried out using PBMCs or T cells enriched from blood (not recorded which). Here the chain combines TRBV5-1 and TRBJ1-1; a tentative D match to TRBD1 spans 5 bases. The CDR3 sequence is CASSLFGGMNTEAFF. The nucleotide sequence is TGCGCCAGCAGCTTGTTTGGGGGGATGAACACTGAAGCTTTCTTT.